This T cell receptor beta chain was recorded in a study of T cell clones after liver transplantation (dated by TCRdb to about 2019). Study-wide context: Samples were obtained from ITN030ST, a randomized trial in which withdrawal of immunosuppression was attempted within 2 years of liver transplantation. Three of the eight recipients were HCV-positive; the others were transplanted for non-autoimmune, non-viral indications. Donor-reactive T cell clones were identified by TCRbeta sequencing following a pre-transplant mixed lymphocyte reaction and were subsequently tracked in post-transplant blood. Blood samples were collected pre-transplant, then pre-randomization ahead of withdrawal, and finally post-randomization once withdrawal had either been completed or failed. The studied cohort comprised 8 liver transplant recipients, 3 classified as tolerant and 5 as non-tolerant. As an antigen-independent comparator for the donor-reactive sequences, third party-reactive TCRbeta sequences from pre-transplant MLRs were identified as well. The subjects received no induction therapy and were kept on standard immunosuppression until randomization at 12-24 months post-transplant. Tolerance meant complete immunosuppression withdrawal for at least one year without liver enzymes rising beyond twice the upper limit of normal. What the work shows at the level of the full study, not this receptor alone: A greater decline was seen for donor-reactive sequences than for third party-reactive sequences, suggesting partial antigen-specific deletion unrelated to withdrawal success. Because of small, heterogeneous patient numbers and non-standardized post-transplant time points, the conclusions were only preliminary. In two subjects, low numbers of available donor cells limited the measurable donor-reactive repertoire. When repertoire turnover was accounted for, significantly reduced detection of donor-reactive sequences was found in 7 of 8 subjects for CD4 and in 8 of 8 subjects for CD8. Circulating donor-reactive CD4 TCRbeta sequences fell significantly post-transplant in most of the 8 subjects, irrespective of tolerance or HCV status. Since no allograft tissue specimens were available, donor-reactive T cells may have migrated into the graft instead of being deleted.

CDR1 SGHTA and CDR2 FQGTGA are derived from the germline V gene. The CDR3 covers 17 residues, taking in both the cysteine and the phenylalanine. The read is trimmed to its CDR3 DNA, 51 bases read in frame from base 1. V is pruned by 0 bases and J by 1 base, leaving 1 base of the junction without a gene match. Thawed unstimulated PBMCs were stained for CD3, CD4 and CD8 and FACS-sorted into CD3+CD4+ and CD3+CD8+ populations. All 8 studied subjects were randomized to withdrawal of immunosuppression. The Qiagen DNeasy Blood and Tissue Kit was used for isolation of genomic DNA. To note about this clone: Which antigen it targets is not known. Base qualities are not provided; no much larger clone lies one nucleotide away.

High-throughput TCRbeta CDR3 sequencing of frozen genomic DNA was performed by immunoSEQ, including PCR amplification, mapping, bias correction and internal controls. Concerning the study's data processing: Only productive rearrangements were retained, with each unique TCRbeta sequence defined by its CDR3 nucleotide sequence together with its V and J gene. A sequence counted as donor-reactive only if the sequence showed at least 5-fold expansion in CFSE-low cells compared with unstimulated pre-transplant cells and had a frequency of at least 0.01%. Per-subject minimum frequency thresholds, based on the lowest-template unstimulated sample, ensured at least 90% detection power. Jensen-Shannon divergence between the top 1000 TCRbeta sequences post-transplant and pre-transplant was used to measure repertoire turnover. Two-sided Fisher's exact tests were used to test for changes in how often donor-reactive sequences were detected. The table was pulled from immuneACCESS by TCRdb, which kept in-frame rearrangements only. Such tables lose some clones; where checked, under half of the loss comes from unresolved V genes, and the rest has no known cause. V, J and clone size derive from that table, while D and trimming were established from the DNA sequence. This sample comprises about 76,000 clones, approximately 87% of them detected only once. 2.8% of the sample goes to the ten largest clones.

The sequence came from a human patient who received a liver transplant. After a transplant, the graft donor may have provided part of the T cells. The input for sequencing was CD4+ T cells from blood, taken at the 22-month timepoint. The rearranged chain carries TRBV7-3 and TRBJ2-6, with 9 bases aligning to TRBD1. CDR3 region: CASSLTGQGSGANVLTF. The sequence in DNA is TGTGCCAGCAGCTTAACGGGACAGGGATCTGGGGCCAACGTCCTGACTTTC.